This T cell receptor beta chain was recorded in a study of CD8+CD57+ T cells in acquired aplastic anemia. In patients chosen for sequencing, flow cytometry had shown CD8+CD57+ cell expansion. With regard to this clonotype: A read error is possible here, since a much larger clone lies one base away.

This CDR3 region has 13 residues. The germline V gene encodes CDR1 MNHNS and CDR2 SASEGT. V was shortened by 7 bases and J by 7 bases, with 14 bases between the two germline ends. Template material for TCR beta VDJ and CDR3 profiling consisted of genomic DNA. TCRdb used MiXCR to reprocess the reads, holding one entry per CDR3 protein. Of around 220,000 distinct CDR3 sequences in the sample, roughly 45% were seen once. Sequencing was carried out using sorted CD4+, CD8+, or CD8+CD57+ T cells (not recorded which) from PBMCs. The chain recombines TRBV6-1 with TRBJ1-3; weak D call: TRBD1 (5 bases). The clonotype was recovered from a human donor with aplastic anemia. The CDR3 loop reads CASIDGAGNTIYF. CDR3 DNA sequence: TGTGCCAGCATTGACGGGGCAGGGAACACCATATATTTT.